These 10 T cell receptor beta chains were all obtained from the same sample, sequenced in a study of shared clonotypes between healthy human individuals. The data were produced by immunoSEQ multiplex PCR, yet TCRdb's version contains in-frame clones alone and is incomplete. This sample has 2,500,000 or so clones, with approximately 94% found just once. The specimen sequenced was naive CD4+ T cells from PBMCs. Subset denoted: CD45RA+ positively selected. These receptors originate from a man between 18 and 35 years old in good health. Some clones in this sample may be carry-over from other donors' samples.

This chain uses TRBV2 with TRBJ2-5; the match to TRBD2 covers 11 bases. This CDR3 is built from 16 residues. Germline CDR1 is SNHLY and CDR2 is FYNNEI. The junction had 15 bases not matched to a gene; V was cut back by 5 bases and J by 10 bases. CDR3 residues: CASSNNGLAGTGDQYF. The CDR3 DNA reads as TGTGCCAGCAGTAACAATGGACTAGCGGGCACCGGGGACCAGTACTTC.

J is TRBJ1-5 and V is TRBV19; D call uncertain. This CDR3 comprises 13 residues. Germline CDR1 and CDR2: LNHDA and SQIVND (reference sequence). Trimming cost V 1 base and J 5 bases, with 6 bases left between them. CDR3 DNA: TGTGCCAGTAGTATAGGCACTGATCAGCCCCAGCATTTT. It specifies CASSIGTDQPQHF.

The chain has TRBV28 and TRBJ1-1; 7 bases agree with TRBD1. With 8 bases clipped from V and 3 bases from J, the junction kept 9 bases outside the gene matches. There are 14 residues in the CDR3. Germline loops: CDR1 MDHEN, CDR2 SYDVKM. CDR3 region: CASRPLGTDTEAFF. The CDR3 DNA is TGTGCCAGCCGTCCTCTAGGGACAGACACTGAAGCTTTCTTT.

V and J are TRBV25-1 and TRBJ2-5; D may correspond to TRBD1 or TRBD2 (6 bases each). Per germline, CDR1 MGHDK and CDR2 SYGVNS. The CDR3 totals 14 residues. V gave up 10 bases and J gave up 1 base, with 16 bases separating them. CDR3 DNA: TGTGCCACTCGGGGGAGGACAGCCCAAGAGACCCAGTACTTC. This encodes CATRGRTAQETQYF.

This sequence joins TRBV6-5 and TRBJ1-2; 9 nucleotides agree with TRBD1. Looked up from germline, CDR1 is MNHEY and CDR2 is SVGAGI. This CDR3 region has 14 residues. After removal of 5 bases from V and 3 bases from J, the junction contained 4 bases not matched to a gene. For the CDR3, the DNA is TGTGCCAGCAGTGATGGGACAGGGCACTATGGCTACACCTTC. Protein product: CASSDGTGHYGYTF.

This clone has more than one count but fewer than ten. This chain connects TRBV6-1 to TRBJ2-2; 11 positions agree with TRBD1. The V gene end was trimmed by 7 bases and the J gene end by 15 bases; junction bases not matched to a gene: 10. In germline, CDR1 is MNHNS, CDR2 SASEGT. The CDR3 is made up of 13 amino acids. CDR3 bases: TGTGCCAGCACCTACATGGACAGGGGGCGAGTGTTTTTT. It yields the protein CASTYMDRGRVFF.

This chain joins TRBV5-1 and TRBJ1-1; tentative D call: TRBD1 (5 bases). Per germline, CDR1 SGHRS and CDR2 YFSETQ. The germline V and J ends were trimmed by 1 base and 0 bases, with 13 bases remaining between them. The CDR3 loop spans 16 amino acids. The chain's CDR3 is CASSLRGPQVNTEAFF. CDR3 nucleotide sequence: TGCGCCAGCAGCTTGAGGGGACCGCAGGTGAACACTGAAGCTTTCTTT.

The rearrangement joins TRBV28 to TRBJ1-5, with D tentatively TRBD1 (6 bases). The CDR3 is 16 amino acids. CDR1 is MDHEN, CDR2 SYDVKM, per germline. V was pared by 2 bases and J by 3 bases, with 14 bases between. As DNA, the CDR3 is TGTGCCAGCAGTTTACCAACAGGGATCCACAATCAGCCCCAGCATTTT. Its translation is CASSLPTGIHNQPQHF.

The genes are TRBV28 and TRBJ1-2; the D is unclear. The V gene's germline CDR1 is MDHEN and CDR2 SYDVKM. This CDR3 has 13 residues. The V end lost 3 bases, the J end lost 6 bases, and 11 bases lay between the germline ends. In DNA form, the CDR3 reads TGTGCCAGCAGTTTTGCGGGCCGCAATGGCTACACCTTC. Its protein is CASSFAGRNGYTF.

This clone was observed once. The J gene is TRBJ2-1, the V gene TRBV4-3; 7 nucleotides agree with TRBD2. This CDR3 contains 16 residues. V shed 4 bases and J 0 bases; nucleotides not matched to a gene: 6. CDR1 is LGHNA, CDR2 YSLEER, per germline. The CDR3 nucleotides are TGCGCCAGCAGCCGATCTAGCGGTAGCTCCTACAATGAGCAGTTCTTC. Its translation is CASSRSSGSSYNEQFF.